This T cell receptor beta chain was obtained from a study of control samples from healthy donors and cancer patients. The protocol was immunoSEQ multiplex PCR, while the TCRdb copy is restricted to in-frame clones and leaves out a portion. The table includes 150,000 to 200,000 clones, roughly 94% detected once. CDR1 is SGHDN, CDR2 FVKESK, per germline. With 0 bases clipped from V and 5 bases from J, the junction kept 7 bases outside the gene matches. The CDR3 totals 16 residues. The source of this sequence is a woman between 18 and 29 years old in good health. The V gene is TRBV14, the J gene TRBJ1-1; TRBD1 aligns across 9 bases. The sample was blood. CDR3 protein: CASSQDPQGAGTEAFF. In DNA, the CDR3 is TGTGCCAGCAGCCAAGATCCACAGGGGGCAGGGACTGAAGCTTTCTTT.